This T cell receptor (beta chain) was obtained from a study of cytomegalovirus exposure and HLA in healthy donors. Use of 60 Vbeta and 13 Jbeta primers characterized the PCR. The repertoire was sequenced with immunoSEQ multiplex PCR; TCRdb's copy has only in-frame clones and lacks some. The table lists roughly 100,000 clones, 63% of them singletons. A remark on this clone: No antigen is known for it.

Study-level findings and limits: Across donors, most TCRs were seen rarely, yet some public ones were widespread.

The sequenced sample consisted of PBMCs. This receptor was taken from a human donor in good health.

The CDR3 loop is CASGTSSGVSNNEQFF. The CDR3 DNA reads as TGTGCTAGTGGTACCTCGTCAGGGGTAAGCAACAATGAGCAGTTCTTC. The chain links TRBV12-5 to TRBJ2-1; TRBD1 is a possible D gene (6 bases). The CDR3 sequence is 16 residues long. V was pared by 5 bases and J by 5 bases, with 19 bases between. Germline V gene sequence: CDR1 LGHNT, CDR2 FRNRAP.